This T cell receptor beta chain was observed in a study of OX40 agonist ivuxolimab in advanced cancers. Turning to the study itself: Hepatocellular carcinoma, melanoma, renal cell or head and neck cancer occurred in dose-escalation patients. Points from the study as a whole: On average, a greater number of expanded clones characterised CD8+ T cells relative to CD4+.

The germline V gene has CDR1 SGHNT and CDR2 YYREEE (reference sequence). The CDR3 consists of 14 residues. Trimming took 4 bases from V and 3 from J; bases not matched to a gene: 3. TCRdb's table, derived via immunoSEQ multiplex PCR, lists solely in-frame clones and lacks some. The sample holds 76,000 or so clones, roughly 93% seen once. Note on this clone: Antigen: not known.

The V call is TRBV5-4, the J call TRBJ2-7; the match to TRBD1 covers 11 bases. The receptor comes from an adult with an advanced solid tumor such as melanoma, head and neck, liver or kidney cancer. The sample in question was CD4+ or CD8+ T cells sorted from blood, obtained in a trial of the OX40 agonist ivuxolimab. The CDR3 DNA reads as TGTGCCAGCAGCCCGGGACAGGGGGACTACGAGCAGTACTTC. Its translation is CASSPGQGDYEQYF. Together with reference TRBV5-4 and TRBJ2-7, the CDR3 gives the full variable domain: ETGVTQSPTHLIKTRGQQVTLRCSSQSGHNTVSWYQQALGQGPQFIFQYYREEENGRGNFPPRFSGLQFPNYSSELNVNALELDDSALYLCASSPGQGDYEQYFGPGTRLTVT.